The 28 T cell receptor beta chains listed next were all sequenced from one sample in a study of control samples from healthy donors and cancer patients. Here immunoSEQ multiplex PCR was the method, and the copy in TCRdb shows in-frame clones only, minus some. Of about 120,000 clones in the sample, around 92% are singletons; the top ten hold around 0.52%. Sequencing was performed on PBMCs. The receptor source for this set is an elderly man with head and neck cancer.

The rearrangement joins TRBV11-3 to TRBJ2-3; the match to TRBD2 covers 10 bases. The V gene end was trimmed by 3 bases and the J gene end by 5 bases; junction bases not matched to a gene: 8. The CDR3 runs 16 residues. The germline gives CDR1 SGHNT, CDR2 YENEEA. In DNA form, the CDR3 reads TGTGCCAGCAGCTTGGGATTCCTAGCGGGAGAAGATACGCAGTATTTT. Its protein product is CASSLGFLAGEDTQYF.

The chain employs TRBV5-4 and TRBJ1-1; tentative D call: TRBD1 (5 bases). The CDR3 covers 14 residues. The V gene's germline CDR1 is SGHNT and CDR2 YYREEE (reference sequence). V was shortened by 0 bases and J by 3 bases, with 9 bases between the two germline ends. CDR3 sequence (DNA): TGTGCCAGCAGCTTGGACTCAGGGCACACTGAAGCTTTCTTT. Its protein is CASSLDSGHTEAFF.

The rearrangement links TRBV5-1 to TRBJ2-2, with 7 positions matching TRBD2. The CDR3 loop spans 15 amino acids. CDR1 and CDR2 from the germline V gene are SGHRS and YFSETQ. V trimming: 4 bases; J trimming: 1 base; junction bases outside the gene matches: 4. The CDR3 loop reads CASSRTGGNTGELFF. CDR3 DNA: TGCGCCAGCAGCAGAACGGGGGGGAACACCGGGGAGCTGTTTTTT.

This sequence joins TRBV7-8 and TRBJ2-7, with 8 nucleotides matching TRBD2. The CDR3 sequence is 15 residues long. Germline CDR1 is SGHVS and CDR2 is FQNEAQ. The V and J ends lost 5 bases and 4 bases, in that order; junction bases with no gene match: 10. The CDR3 here is CASSPLSGEAYEQYF. CDR3 DNA sequence: TGTGCCAGCAGCCCCCTTAGCGGGGAGGCGTACGAGCAGTACTTC. Complete variable domain (other parts from reference TRBV7-8 and TRBJ2-7): GAGVSQSPRYKVAKRGQDVALRCDPISGHVSLFWYQQALGQGPEFLTYFQNEAQLDKSGLPSDRFFAERPEGSVSTLKIQRTQQEDSAVYLCASSPLSGEAYEQYFGPGTRLTVT.

This clone showed up just once. The J gene is TRBJ1-1, the V gene TRBV20-1; TRBD1 might be the D (6 bases). V lost 2 bases, J lost 6 bases, and 7 bases lay in between. Germline CDR1 reads DFQATT; CDR2 reads SNEGSKA (reference sequence). CDR3 size: 11 residues. The CDR3 is CSARTGPEAFF. CDR3 DNA sequence: TGCAGTGCTAGAACAGGGCCTGAAGCTTTCTTT.

The chain employs TRBV6-5 and TRBJ2-3; possible D gene TRBD2, 7 bases. The CDR3 covers 13 residues. CDR1 is MNHEY and CDR2 is SVGAGI in the germline V gene. V shed 11 bases and J shed 2 bases, with 14 bases lying between them. This chain's CDR3 is CAAAGAVTDTQYF. The CDR3 DNA follows: TGTGCCGCGGCGGGGGCCGTCACAGATACGCAGTATTTT.

The chain combines TRBV30 with TRBJ1-6; D unclear. CDR3 size: 13 residues. V lost 2 bases, J lost 10 bases, and 12 bases lay in between. CDR1 is GTSNPN and CDR2 is SVGIG in the germline V gene (reference sequence). CDR3 sequence reads: CAWSRRDRSPLHF. The CDR3 bases are TGTGCCTGGAGTAGGAGAGATAGGTCACCCCTCCACTTT.

This chain links TRBV18 with TRBJ1-1, with D perhaps matching TRBD1 (6 bases). V dropped 0 bases and J dropped 0 bases, with 8 bases sitting between them. CDR3 size: 15 residues. Germline CDR1 reads KGHSH; CDR2 reads LQKENI. CDR3 sequence (DNA): TGTGCCAGCTCACCACCGACAGGACTGAACACTGAAGCTTTCTTT. It specifies CASSPPTGLNTEAFF. The whole variable domain, remainder taken from reference TRBV18 and TRBJ1-1, is NAGVMQNPRHLVRRRGQEARLRCSPMKGHSHVYWYRQLPEEGLKFMVYLQKENIIDESGMPKERFSAEFPKEGPSILRIQQVVRGDSAAYFCASSPPTGLNTEAFFGQGTRLTVV.

The J gene is TRBJ1-4, the V gene TRBV6-5, with a possible D match to TRBD1 (6 bases). CDR1 and CDR2 (germline): MNHEY, SVGAGI. The CDR3 length is 15 residues. V was shortened by 6 bases and J by 7 bases, with 18 bases between the two germline ends. CDR3 sequence: CASRPEGGRTEKLFF. As DNA, the CDR3 is TGTGCCAGCAGGCCCGAGGGGGGACGAACTGAAAAACTGTTTTTT.

The chain combines TRBV2 with TRBJ1-2, with D unresolved. From germline, CDR1 is SNHLY and CDR2 FYNNEI. Trimming left V 4 bases short and J 2 bases short, with 11 bases between. This CDR3 is built from 14 residues. CDR3 residues: CASSAVISNYGYTF. CDR3 nucleotide sequence: TGTGCCAGCAGTGCGGTGATCTCAAACTATGGCTACACCTTC.

V and J are TRBV5-1 and TRBJ2-3; 8 nucleotides line up with TRBD2. Germline assignment: CDR1 SGHRS and CDR2 YFSETQ. The CDR3 length is 16 residues. The J segment lost 4 bases and the V segment lost 1 base, leaving 8 bases of the junction unmatched. CDR3 in amino acids: CASSLMSGSGADTQYF. The CDR3 DNA reads as TGCGCCAGCAGCTTGATGAGCGGGAGTGGGGCAGATACGCAGTATTTT.

CDR3 sequence reads: CASSLEEGYYGYTF. The DNA for the CDR3 is TGTGCCAGCAGCTTGGAGGAGGGGTACTATGGCTACACCTTC. The chain has TRBV5-6 and TRBJ1-2, with D maybe TRBD1 (5 bases). Germline V gene sequence: CDR1 SGHDT, CDR2 YYEEEE. V was trimmed by 0 bases and J by 3 bases, leaving 9 bases between them. This CDR3 spans 14 amino acids.

The V gene is TRBV7-9, the J gene TRBJ2-2; 8 bases are shared with TRBD2. Germline loops: CDR1 SEHNR, CDR2 FQNEAQ (reference sequence). The ends lost 7 bases at V and 0 bases at J; junction bases unmatched: 10. The length of the CDR3 is 17 residues. CDR3 DNA: TGTGCCAGCATCCTTCGTGGCGGGAGGTCGAACACCGGGGAGCTGTTTTTT. It is translated as CASILRGGRSNTGELFF.

Note on this clone: At the DNA level, this CDR3 is encoded by other sequences in the same sample as well. The rearrangement links TRBV27 to TRBJ2-3; D call uncertain. The CDR3 covers 13 residues. V was clipped by 4 bases and J by 2 bases, with 7 bases between them. The germline gives CDR1 MNHEY, CDR2 SMNVEV (reference sequence). The DNA of the CDR3 is TGTGCCAGCAGTTCCCAGTTCACAGATACGCAGTATTTT. Encoded protein: CASSSQFTDTQYF.

V gene TRBV6-2 or TRBV6-3 combines with J gene TRBJ2-7; 9 bases are a match to TRBD1. The CDR3 sequence is 16 residues long. Germline V lookup: CDR1 MNHEY, CDR2 SVGEGT. J was trimmed by 6 bases and V by 2 bases; bases with no gene match: 11. This CDR3 is CASSYELWGQGSEQYF. CDR3 DNA sequence: TGTGCCAGCAGTTACGAACTTTGGGGACAGGGCAGCGAGCAGTACTTC.

The V and J genes are TRBV12-3 or TRBV12-4 and TRBJ1-4, with D unresolved. Trimming cost V 6 bases and J 5 bases, with 10 bases left between them. The CDR3 spans 13 residues. Written as DNA, the CDR3 is TGTGCCAGCAGGGACGGACTAAATGAAAAACTGTTTTTT. Protein product: CASRDGLNEKLFF.

This chain connects TRBV6-1 to TRBJ1-5; D gene uncertain. This CDR3 comprises 13 residues. The V and J ends lost 1 base and 4 bases respectively, with 5 bases between them. Germline CDR1 and CDR2: MNHNS and SASEGT. The CDR3 region is CASSEVTNQPQHF. CDR3 nucleotides: TGTGCCAGCAGTGAAGTAACGAATCAGCCCCAGCATTTT.

This clone has just a few counts. The J gene is TRBJ1-3, the V gene TRBV7-9, with D unclear. Trimming removed 1 base at V and 2 bases at J, with 6 bases between. The V gene's germline CDR1 is SEHNR and CDR2 FQNEAQ (reference sequence). CDR3 length: 14 amino acids. The DNA for the CDR3 is TGTGCCAGCAGCTTAGGAGTTGCTGGAAACACCATATATTTT. The encoded protein is CASSLGVAGNTIYF.

This sequence joins TRBV5-8 and TRBJ1-5; 10 bases map to TRBD1. This CDR3 comprises 15 residues. CDR1 and CDR2 from the germline V gene are SGHTS and YDEGEE. J was trimmed by 9 bases and V by 4 bases; bases with no gene match: 10. In DNA, the CDR3 is TGTGCCAGCAGCAGACGCGGGACAGGGGTCGGGCCCCAGCATTTT. Its protein product is CASSRRGTGVGPQHF.

This clone has only one observation. This sequence joins TRBV5-1 and TRBJ2-3; 9 bases are a match to TRBD2. Germline values: CDR1 SGHRS, CDR2 YFSETQ. This CDR3 region has 18 residues. V shed 0 bases and J 2 bases; nucleotides not matched to a gene: 10. In DNA, the CDR3 is TGCGCCAGCAGCTTGGGAGCCCGGGCTAGCGGGGCCACAGATACGCAGTATTTT. This gives the protein CASSLGARASGATDTQYF. Based on the CDR3 plus reference TRBV5-1 and TRBJ2-3, the full variable domain is KAGVTQTPRYLIKTRGQQVTLSCSPISGHRSVSWYQQTPGQGLQFLFEYFSETQRNKGNFPGRFSGRQFSNSRSEMNVSTLELGDSALYLCASSLGARASGATDTQYFGPGTRLTVL.

The chain carries TRBV5-1 and TRBJ1-1; D perhaps matches TRBD1 (6 bases). The CDR3 sequence is 13 residues long. CDR1 is SGHRS and CDR2 is YFSETQ in the germline V gene. Trimming stripped 0 bases from V and 7 bases from J, with 10 bases between. In nucleotides, the CDR3 is TGCGCCAGCAGCTTGGCGGGGGCGGATGAAGCTTTCTTT. This codes for CASSLAGADEAFF.

V is TRBV14 and J is TRBJ2-3; D not resolved. Trimming removed 2 bases at V and 1 base at J, with 7 bases between. The CDR3 totals 14 residues. CDR1 is SGHDN and CDR2 is FVKESK in the germline V gene. The CDR3 DNA reads as TGTGCCAGCAGCCAATTTGTTGGCACAGATACGCAGTATTTT. Protein sequence: CASSQFVGTDTQYF.

The V and J genes are TRBV5-4 and TRBJ2-1; D might be TRBD2 (6 bases). Germline CDR1 is SGHNT and CDR2 is YYREEE (reference sequence). V shed 1 base and J shed 4 bases, with 21 bases lying between them. The length of the CDR3 is 18 residues. The CDR3 here is CASSLRSAGLGGYNEQFF. CDR3 DNA: TGTGCCAGCAGCTTGAGGTCGGCGGGACTTGGCGGGTACAATGAGCAGTTCTTC.

The chain has TRBV18 and TRBJ1-2; the D gene is possibly TRBD1 (6 bases). The CDR3 has 14 residues. Germline CDR1 reads KGHSH; CDR2 reads LQKENI. V was pared by 4 bases and J by 2 bases, with 11 bases between. Here the CDR3 reads CASSLPGQNYGYTF. Written as DNA, the CDR3 is TGTGCCAGCTCACTCCCTGGACAGAACTATGGCTACACCTTC.

The rearrangement links TRBV27 to TRBJ1-1; D ambiguous. From germline, CDR1 is MNHEY and CDR2 SMNVEV (reference sequence). V lost 6 bases and J lost 2, with 13 bases in between. The CDR3 is made up of 14 amino acids. The CDR3 spells CASSRLDGNTEAFF. CDR3 nucleotides: TGTGCCAGCAGCCGTCTGGACGGTAACACTGAAGCTTTCTTT.

The chain recombines TRBV4-2 with TRBJ1-2; D uncertain. The CDR3 has 16 amino acids. V was pared by 0 bases and J by 4 bases, with 15 bases between. Germline-derived CDR1 and CDR2 are LGHNA and YNFKEQ. CDR3 protein: CASSQDFTADGYGYTF. DNA of the CDR3: TGTGCCAGCAGCCAAGATTTTACAGCAGATGGCTATGGCTACACCTTC.

This chain links TRBV11-2 with TRBJ2-5; TRBD1 agrees at 9 bases. The ends lost 4 bases at V and 1 base at J; junction bases unmatched: 4. CDR3 length equals 15 residues. The germline CDR1 and CDR2 sequences are SGHAT and FQNNGV. The CDR3 DNA reads as TGTGCCAGCAGCTCCCCGACAGGGGGCCAAGAGACCCAGTACTTC. Translation: CASSSPTGGQETQYF. The full variable domain, completed using reference TRBV11-2 and TRBJ2-5, is EAGVAQSPRYKIIEKRQSVAFWCNPISGHATLYWYQQILGQGPKLLIQFQNNGVVDDSQLPKDRFSAERLKGVDSTLKIQPAKLEDSAVYLCASSSPTGGQETQYFGPGTRLLVL.

V and J are TRBV9 and TRBJ2-1, with D tentatively TRBD1 (5 bases). Germline CDR1 reads SGDLS; CDR2 reads YYNGEE. Trimming stripped 0 bases from V and 2 bases from J, with 12 bases between. This CDR3 has 16 amino acids. The CDR3 DNA reads TGTGCCAGCAGCGTAGGTCCAGGGCTTCCCTACAATGAGCAGTTCTTC. It yields the protein CASSVGPGLPYNEQFF.